The rows below give T cell receptor beta chains drawn from one sample of a study of T-cell reconstitution after alpha-beta-depleted transplantation in children. TCRdb passed the PCR reads through MiXCR, listing each CDR3 protein once. The repertoire holds approximately 430,000 distinct CDR3 sequences, with 16% as singletons. Sample: PBMCs, mostly from graft donor cells, taken 360 days after TCRalphabeta/CD19-depleted stem cell transplant. Source of these receptors: a boy under two years old who had a stem cell transplant for Wiskott-Aldrich syndrome, so the T cells may come from the graft donor. Each CDR3 is given with its conserved first and last residue. The order of the fields is J gene, D gene, clone size, V gene, CDR3 protein, CDR3 DNA. A D gene is named only where the DNA matches it firmly. The size entry is marked missing in some rows and otherwise reads once, few, many or a size class.

J: TRBJ2-7; D: TRBD2; size: many; V: TRBV20-1; CDR3: CSARDPGGRGYEQYF; DNA: TGCAGTGCTAGAGATCCGGGGGGGCGCGGGTACGAGCAGTACTTC
J: TRBJ2-2; D: .; size: .; V: TRBV7-8; CDR3: CASSSPTGLTNTGELFF; DNA: TGTGCCAGCAGCTCCCCGACAGGCCTCACGAACACCGGGGAGCTGTTTTTT
J: TRBJ2-6; D: .; size: few; V: TRBV6-5; CDR3: CASSYCSGANVLTF; DNA: TGTGCCAGCAGTTACTGCTCTGGGGCCAACGTCCTGACTTTC
J: TRBJ2-4; D: TRBD2; size: few; V: TRBV7-2; CDR3: CASSPGGIAKNIQYF; DNA: TGTGCCAGCAGCCCGGGGGGAATAGCCAAAAACATTCAGTACTTC
J: TRBJ2-3; D: TRBD2; size: few; V: TRBV29-1; CDR3: CSVEGRGSSSGRPMGSTDTQYF; DNA: TGCAGCGTTGAAGGCAGGGGTAGCTCTAGCGGGAGGCCTATGGGAAGCACAGATACGCAGTATTTT
J: TRBJ2-7; D: TRBD2; size: few; V: TRBV28; CDR3: CASSPGGLAGVRPYEQYF; DNA: TGTGCCAGCAGTCCTGGTGGACTAGCGGGGGTGAGACCCTACGAGCAGTACTTC
J: TRBJ2-5; D: TRBD2; size: .; V: TRBV12-3/TRBV12-4; CDR3: CASSPGLALETQYF; DNA: TGTGCCAGCAGCCCGGGACTAGCTTTAGAGACCCAGTACTTC
J: TRBJ2-1; D: .; size: .; V: TRBV6-2/TRBV6-3; CDR3: CASFTGTLYNEQFF; DNA: TGTGCCAGTTTTACCGGGACTCTATACAATGAGCAGTTCTTC
J: TRBJ1-1; D: .; size: few; V: TRBV6-2/TRBV6-3; CDR3: CASTPRDPLRKTEAFF; DNA: TGTGCCAGCACGCCTCGGGACCCCCTGAGGAAAACTGAAGCTTTCTTT
J: TRBJ1-5; D: .; size: many; V: TRBV12-3/TRBV12-4; CDR3: CASSLNQPQHF; DNA: TGTGCCAGCAGTTTAAATCAGCCCCAGCATTTT
J: TRBJ2-1; D: TRBD1; size: .; V: TRBV28; CDR3: CASRGTGNNEQFF; DNA: TGTGCCAGCAGGGGGACAGGAAACAATGAGCAGTTCTTC
J: TRBJ2-1; D: TRBD1; size: .; V: TRBV24-1; CDR3: CATSDRTGGGNEQFF; DNA: TGTGCCACCAGTGATCGGACAGGGGGGGGCAATGAGCAGTTCTTC
J: TRBJ2-1; D: .; size: .; V: TRBV5-1; CDR3: CASSLGTQYNEQFF; DNA: TGCGCCAGCAGCTTAGGGACACAGTACAATGAGCAGTTCTTC
J: TRBJ2-1; D: .; size: many; V: TRBV12-3/TRBV12-4; CDR3: CASSLGLGEQFF; DNA: TGTGCCAGCAGTTTAGGACTAGGGGAGCAGTTCTTC
J: TRBJ2-5; D: .; size: .; V: TRBV12-3/TRBV12-4; CDR3: CASSFSRGKETQYF; DNA: TGTGCCAGCAGTTTCTCGAGGGGAAAGGAGACCCAGTACTTC
J: TRBJ2-5; D: .; size: .; V: TRBV4-1; CDR3: CASSQDGQTQYF; DNA: TGCGCCAGCAGCCAAGACGGTCAGACCCAGTACTTC
J: TRBJ2-5; D: .; size: few; V: TRBV21-1; CDR3: CASSLKTSGGKQTQYF; DNA: TGTGCCAGCAGTCTTAAAACGTCGGGGGGAAAACAGACCCAGTACTTC
J: TRBJ2-1; D: .; size: few; V: TRBV7-8; CDR3: CASSLARRPNHNEQFF; DNA: TGTGCCAGCAGCTTAGCCCGGAGGCCTAATCACAATGAGCAGTTCTTC
J: TRBJ2-1; D: TRBD2; size: few; V: TRBV27; CDR3: CASSLSGTSSYNEQFF; DNA: TGTGCCAGCAGTTTATCGGGGACTAGCTCTTACAATGAGCAGTTCTTC
J: TRBJ2-7; D: TRBD1; size: .; V: TRBV28; CDR3: CASRPSGTASYEQYF; DNA: TGTGCCAGCAGGCCCTCCGGGACAGCTTCCTACGAGCAGTACTTC
J: TRBJ2-1; D: TRBD2; size: .; V: TRBV11-2; CDR3: CASSPRGRADEQFF; DNA: TGTGCCAGCAGCCCGCGCGGGAGGGCAGATGAGCAGTTCTTC
J: TRBJ2-1; D: .; size: few; V: TRBV7-9; CDR3: CASSLRLGVNEQFF; DNA: TGTGCCAGCAGCTTAAGGTTAGGAGTAAATGAGCAGTTCTTC
J: TRBJ2-5; D: TRBD2; size: many; V: TRBV5-1; CDR3: CASSLRLAAKETQYF; DNA: TGCGCCAGCAGTCTCCGACTAGCCGCGAAAGAGACCCAGTACTTC
J: TRBJ1-6; D: .; size: .; V: TRBV2; CDR3: CASSELPGNYNSPLHF; DNA: TGTGCCAGCAGTGAGCTGCCAGGGAACTATAATTCACCCCTCCACTTT
J: TRBJ2-1; D: .; size: many; V: TRBV29-1; CDR3: CSVEAVYNEQFF; DNA: TGCAGCGTTGAAGCAGTCTACAATGAGCAGTTCTTC
J: TRBJ2-5; D: .; size: few; V: TRBV7-9; CDR3: CASSLVYKPLAQYF; DNA: TGTGCCAGCAGCTTAGTGTACAAGCCCTTGGCCCAGTACTTC
J: TRBJ2-1; D: TRBD2; size: many; V: TRBV12-3/TRBV12-4; CDR3: CASMGKLAAYNEQFF; DNA: TGTGCCAGCATGGGAAAACTAGCGGCCTACAATGAGCAGTTCTTC
J: TRBJ2-7; D: TRBD2; size: few; V: TRBV6-5; CDR3: CASSYTTSGRGHQYF; DNA: TGTGCCAGCAGTTACACCACTAGCGGGAGGGGGCATCAGTACTTC
J: TRBJ2-7; D: TRBD2; size: .; V: TRBV4-3; CDR3: CASSQDLAGTPYAFGQYF; DNA: TGCGCCAGCAGCCAAGATCTAGCGGGAACACCCTATGCCTTTGGGCAGTACTTC
J: TRBJ1-1; D: TRBD1; size: .; V: TRBV5-1; CDR3: CASSSIQGVNTEAFF; DNA: TGCGCCAGCAGTTCAATTCAGGGGGTGAACACTGAAGCTTTCTTT
J: TRBJ1-2; D: TRBD1; size: .; V: TRBV5-1; CDR3: CASSLAIGQGTIYGYTF; DNA: TGCGCCAGCAGCTTGGCCATTGGACAGGGGACTATCTATGGCTACACCTTC
J: TRBJ2-7; D: .; size: .; V: TRBV12-3/TRBV12-4; CDR3: CASNIWEKGSYEQYF; DNA: TGTGCCAGTAACATTTGGGAAAAGGGTAGCTACGAGCAGTACTTC
J: TRBJ2-3; D: .; size: few; V: TRBV7-2; CDR3: CASSKDFTDTQYF; DNA: TGTGCCAGCAGCAAGGACTTCACAGATACGCAGTATTTT
J: TRBJ2-7; D: .; size: few; V: TRBV25-1; CDR3: CASSALGDYEQYF; DNA: TGTGCCAGCAGCGCCCTGGGGGACTACGAGCAGTACTTC
J: TRBJ2-2; D: TRBD1; size: few; V: TRBV6-1; CDR3: CASRPGTGLAVTGELFF; DNA: TGTGCCAGCAGACCCGGGACAGGGCTAGCGGTCACCGGGGAGCTGTTTTTT
J: TRBJ2-5; D: .; size: few; V: TRBV12-3/TRBV12-4; CDR3: CASSPGIKGGTQYF; DNA: TGTGCCAGCAGCCCCGGGATCAAAGGGGGGACCCAGTACTTC
J: TRBJ1-2; D: .; size: once; V: TRBV3-1; CDR3: CASSQAYRRTKNYGYTF; DNA: TGTGCCAGCAGCCAAGCCTACAGGCGAACCAAGAACTATGGCTACACCTTC
J: TRBJ1-5; D: .; size: few; V: TRBV4-3; CDR3: CASSQDGRPHQPQHF; DNA: TGCGCCAGCAGCCAAGACGGACGCCCTCATCAGCCCCAGCATTTT
J: TRBJ1-1; D: .; size: .; V: TRBV7-2; CDR3: CASSLAGAAFF; DNA: TGTGCCAGCAGCTTAGCTGGGGCTGCTTTCTTT
J: TRBJ2-6; D: .; size: few; V: TRBV5-1; CDR3: CASFQGFTGANVLTF; DNA: TGCGCCAGTTTTCAGGGGTTTACTGGGGCCAACGTCCTGACTTTC
J: TRBJ2-1; D: TRBD2; size: .; V: TRBV24-1; CDR3: CATSANSGAYNEQFF; DNA: TGTGCCACCAGTGCCAATAGCGGGGCCTACAATGAGCAGTTCTTC
J: TRBJ1-5; D: TRBD1; size: .; V: TRBV6-2/TRBV6-3; CDR3: CASSFGQGGSNQPQHF; DNA: TGTGCCAGCAGTTTCGGACAGGGCGGTAGCAATCAGCCCCAGCATTTT
J: TRBJ2-1; D: TRBD1; size: few; V: TRBV7-2; CDR3: CASSGAGTGPFEQFF; DNA: TGTGCCAGCAGCGGAGCCGGGACAGGTCCGTTTGAGCAGTTCTTC